This passage covers 19 T cell receptor beta chains from one sample sequenced in a study of cytomegalovirus exposure and HLA in healthy donors. The PCR employed 60 Vbeta primers together with 13 Jbeta primers. Assay: immunoSEQ multiplex PCR; the TCRdb copy retains only in-frame clones and omits some. Seen here are about 190,000 clones, over 60% observed once, and the top ten hold more than 4%. Input material: PBMCs. All receptors derive from a man aged 25 to 40 in good health and CMV-seropositive.

This clone appeared a few times. The chain employs TRBV28 and TRBJ2-7; 10 bases map to TRBD2. V gave up 3 bases and J gave up 3 bases; unmatched junction bases: 17. CDR1 and CDR2 (germline): MDHEN, SYDVKM. CDR3 length: 19 amino acids. Here the CDR3 DNA reads TGTGCCAGCAGTTTGGGCCCGGCTAGCGGGAGTTTATTAAGCTACGAGCAGTACTTC. Translation gives CASSLGPASGSLLSYEQYF.

This clone was recorded once. The chain has TRBV10-3 and TRBJ2-5; D is possibly TRBD1 (5 bases). The tail of the sequence fits TRBJ2-7 better, so the J call may be wrong. The length of the CDR3 is 14 residues. Germline V gene data show CDR1 as ENHRY and CDR2 as SYGVKD. CDR3 coding DNA: TGTGCCATCAGTGAGAAAGGGGCATCCTACGAGCAGTACTTC. This gives the protein CAISEKGASYEQYF.

The V and J genes are TRBV4-1 and TRBJ1-2, with TRBD1 as a possible D gene (5 bases). The CDR3 is 16 residues long. The V end lost 1 base, the J end lost 3 bases, and 15 bases lay between the germline ends. Per the germline V gene, CDR1 is MGHRA and CDR2 is YSYEKL. The CDR3 sequence is CASSQAHWQGDYGYTF. Written as DNA, the CDR3 is TGCGCCAGCAGCCAAGCACACTGGCAGGGTGACTATGGCTACACCTTC.

The sample holds one count of this clone. The rearrangement joins TRBV7-9 to TRBJ2-6; D might be TRBD1 (6 bases). Germline values: CDR1 SEHNR, CDR2 FQNEAQ (reference sequence). Trimming took off 5 bases at V and 1 base at J, with 18 bases between the two ends. CDR3 length: 18 residues. CDR3 region: CASSPPISGQSGANVLTF. CDR3 coding DNA: TGTGCCAGCAGCCCACCAATATCAGGACAGTCTGGGGCCAACGTCCTGACTTTC. Looking up the rest from reference TRBV7-9 and TRBJ2-6 gives the full variable domain: DTGVSQNPRHKITKRGQNVTFRCDPISEHNRLYWYRQTLGQGPEFLTYFQNEAQLEKSRLLSDRFSAERPKGSFSTLEIQRTEQGDSAMYLCASSPPISGQSGANVLTFGAGSRLTVL.

The V gene is TRBV5-1, the J gene TRBJ1-2; 8 positions agree with TRBD1. With 3 bases clipped from V and 7 bases from J, the junction kept 8 bases outside the gene matches. CDR3 length: 14 amino acids. In germline, CDR1 is SGHRS, CDR2 YFSETQ. CDR3 in DNA: TGCGCCAGCAGCTCGTCACAGGGGGAAGTTGGCTACACCTTC. This gives the protein CASSSSQGEVGYTF. The variable domain in full, with the rest retrieved from reference TRBV5-1 and TRBJ1-2, is KAGVTQTPRYLIKTRGQQVTLSCSPISGHRSVSWYQQTPGQGLQFLFEYFSETQRNKGNFPGRFSGRQFSNSRSEMNVSTLELGDSALYLCASSSSQGEVGYTFGSGTRLTVV.

This clone was observed a handful of times. The rearrangement uses TRBV15 and TRBJ2-7; 8 bases match TRBD1. The CDR3 is made up of 15 amino acids. V was clipped by 1 base and J by 4 bases; unmatched bases: 6. Germline V gene data show CDR1 as LNHNV and CDR2 as YYDKDF (reference sequence). CDR3 region: CATSRVRDRMYEQYF. In nucleotides, the CDR3 is TGTGCCACCAGCAGAGTACGGGACAGGATGTACGAGCAGTACTTC.

The CDR3 sequence is CASSERSGSFETQYF. The CDR3 coding sequence is TGTGCCAGCAGTGAAAGGTCGGGTAGCTTCGAGACCCAGTACTTC. V is TRBV6-1 and J is TRBJ2-5, with D uncertain. CDR1 and CDR2 (germline): MNHNS, SASEGT. This CDR3 is built from 15 residues. Deletions cut 2 bases from V and 5 bases from J, with 15 bases between.

The chain employs TRBV7-2 and TRBJ2-5, with a weak D call TRBD2 (6 bases). The length of the CDR3 is 15 residues. The germline V and J ends were trimmed by 5 bases and 7 bases, with 20 bases remaining between them. From germline, CDR1 is SGHTA and CDR2 FQGNSA. CDR3 sequence reads: CASSPRAAGSVTQYF. Here the CDR3 DNA reads TGTGCCAGCAGCCCAAGGGCTGCGGGGTCCGTGACCCAGTACTTC.

Note on this clone: Other DNA variants within this sample encode the same CDR3. The gene calls are TRBV2 and TRBJ1-2; D possibly corresponds to TRBD1 (6 bases). This CDR3 has 14 residues. Looked up from germline, CDR1 is SNHLY and CDR2 is FYNNEI. Trimming took 3 bases from V and 0 from J, leaving 8 bases between them. The CDR3 nucleotides read TGTGCCAGCAGTGAGGACAGATCTAACTATGGCTACACCTTC. It encodes CASSEDRSNYGYTF.

The chain employs TRBV28 and TRBJ1-1; 9 bases line up with TRBD1. J was trimmed by 11 bases and V by 5 bases; bases with no gene match: 15. Looked up from germline, CDR1 is MDHEN and CDR2 is SYDVKM. CDR3 length: 15 residues. The CDR3 loop is CASSTQTGGAGVAFF. As DNA, the CDR3 is TGTGCCAGCAGTACACAGACAGGGGGGGCAGGAGTGGCTTTCTTT. The complete variable domain, with remaining parts taken from reference TRBV28 and TRBJ1-1, reads DVKVTQSSRYLVKRTGEKVFLECVQDMDHENMFWYRQDPGLGLRLIYFSYDVKMKEKGDIPEGYSVSREKKERFSLILESASTNQTSMYLCASSTQTGGAGVAFFGQGTRLTVV.

The chain links TRBV7-6 to TRBJ2-5, with D hard to call. The CDR3 contains 15 residues. Per germline, CDR1 SGHVS and CDR2 FNYEAQ. V lost 1 base and J 5 bases, leaving 14 bases between the germline ends. The CDR3 sequence is CASSLGPRVGETQYF. The CDR3 DNA is TGTGCCAGCAGCTTAGGCCCTCGGGTTGGGGAGACCCAGTACTTC.

This clone has just one count. The chain couples TRBV9 to TRBJ2-3; 8 positions agree with TRBD1. Trimming took 4 bases from V and 4 from J; bases not matched to a gene: 14. The germline V gene has CDR1 SGDLS and CDR2 YYNGEE. CDR3 length: 17 amino acids. For the CDR3, the DNA is TGTGCCAGCAGCTCCCGACAGGGGCGCGGTCGGGCAGATACGCAGTATTTT. It codes for CASSSRQGRGRADTQYF. Complete variable domain (other parts from reference TRBV9 and TRBJ2-3): DSGVTQTPKHLITATGQRVTLRCSPRSGDLSVYWYQQSLDQGLQFLIQYYNGEERAKGNILERFSAQQFPDLHSELNLSSLELGDSALYFCASSSRQGRGRADTQYFGPGTRLTVL.

This clone has only a few counts. V is TRBV7-6 and J is TRBJ2-5, with 11 bases identical to TRBD2. V gave up 4 bases and J gave up 4 bases; unmatched junction bases: 8. Germline loops: CDR1 SGHVS, CDR2 FNYEAQ. This CDR3 contains 16 residues. The CDR3 region has the DNA TGTGCCAGCAGCTCCATTAGCGGGGGGGGCCCAGAGACCCAGTACTTC. This codes for CASSSISGGGPETQYF.

The chain has TRBV6-5 and TRBJ2-4, with unresolved D. Per germline, CDR1 MNHEY and CDR2 SVGAGI. The CDR3 has 15 residues. V lost 0 bases and J lost 0, with 6 bases in between. The CDR3 here is CASSYSAGAKNIQYF. For the CDR3, the DNA is TGTGCCAGCAGTTACTCGGCAGGAGCCAAAAACATTCAGTACTTC.

The chain links TRBV5-1 to TRBJ2-1; TRBD2 matches at 10 bases. Per germline, CDR1 SGHRS and CDR2 YFSETQ. J lost 9 bases, V lost 0 bases, and 9 bases had no gene match. The CDR3 totals 16 residues. The CDR3 bases are TGCGCCAGCAGCTTGGATCTAGCGGGAGAAGGGGGTGAGCAGTTCTTC. Translation gives CASSLDLAGEGGEQFF. Supplemented by reference TRBV5-1 and TRBJ2-1, the full variable domain reads KAGVTQTPRYLIKTRGQQVTLSCSPISGHRSVSWYQQTPGQGLQFLFEYFSETQRNKGNFPGRFSGRQFSNSRSEMNVSTLELGDSALYLCASSLDLAGEGGEQFFGPGTRLTVL.

This sequence joins TRBV7-2 and TRBJ2-3; D unresolved. Germline V gives CDR1 SGHTA, CDR2 FQGNSA. The CDR3 covers 12 residues. The ends were cut back, 5 bases at V and 2 bases at J, with 5 bases in the middle. CDR3 loop: CASSRLTDTQYF. In DNA form, the CDR3 reads TGTGCCAGCAGCCGACTCACAGATACGCAGTATTTT.

V and J are TRBV6-5 and TRBJ1-3, with 7 nucleotides matching TRBD1. Germline V gene lookup returns CDR1 MNHEY and CDR2 SVGAGI. The CDR3 has 16 residues. V was clipped by 4 bases and J by 2 bases; unmatched bases: 8. CDR3 coding DNA: TGTGCCAGCAGTTCGCAGCCCGGGACAGCTGGAAACACCATATATTTT. As protein: CASSSQPGTAGNTIYF.

The chain is built from TRBV7-3 and TRBJ2-2; TRBD1 might be the D (6 bases). The V gene lost 1 base and the J gene lost 4 bases, with 10 bases spanning the gap. CDR1 and CDR2 (germline): SGHTA, FQGTGA. The CDR3 consists of 15 residues. CDR3 loop: CASSLIGGATGELFF. The CDR3 DNA follows: TGTGCCAGCAGCTTAATAGGGGGTGCCACCGGGGAGCTGTTTTTT.

The rearrangement links TRBV6-5 to TRBJ1-6; 8 bases match TRBD1. Looked up from germline, CDR1 is MNHEY and CDR2 is SVGAGI. The CDR3 runs to 16 residues. The ends lost 4 bases at V and 2 bases at J; junction bases unmatched: 4. The CDR3, as DNA: TGTGCCAGCAGTTTCAGGGGGCAGACCTATAATTCACCCCTCCACTTT. This translates into CASSFRGQTYNSPLHF.